The present T cell receptor beta chain was sequenced within a study of PD-L1 blockade in urothelial cancer. Whole-study context: Samples of blood were analyzed 3 weeks (second dose) and 6 weeks after treatment start. Blood samples had a median of 141,255 T cells.

Points from the study as a whole: Patients with below-median pretreatment blood clonality survived longer.

Time point here: pretreatment peripheral blood. Pretreatment and on-treatment samples were taken, numbering 1 to 8 per patient. CDR1 SNHLY and CDR2 FYNNEI come from the germline V gene. The V gene end was trimmed by 7 bases and the J gene end by 6 bases; junction bases not matched to a gene: 7. This CDR3 spans 13 amino acids. On this clone: The antigen is unknown.

Profiled with immunoSEQ multiplex PCR; TCRdb holds only in-frame clones, not every one. Here the sample spans tens of thousands of clones, roughly 84% being singletons. Source: PBMCs, taken around atezolizumab (anti-PD-L1) treatment. The V and J genes are TRBV2 and TRBJ1-2; 8 nucleotides line up with TRBD1. The sequence derives from a woman aged 70 to 79 with urothelial cancer. CDR3 amino acids: CASTRQGFDGYTF. The CDR3 DNA is TGTGCCAGCACGCGACAGGGGTTTGATGGCTACACCTTC.